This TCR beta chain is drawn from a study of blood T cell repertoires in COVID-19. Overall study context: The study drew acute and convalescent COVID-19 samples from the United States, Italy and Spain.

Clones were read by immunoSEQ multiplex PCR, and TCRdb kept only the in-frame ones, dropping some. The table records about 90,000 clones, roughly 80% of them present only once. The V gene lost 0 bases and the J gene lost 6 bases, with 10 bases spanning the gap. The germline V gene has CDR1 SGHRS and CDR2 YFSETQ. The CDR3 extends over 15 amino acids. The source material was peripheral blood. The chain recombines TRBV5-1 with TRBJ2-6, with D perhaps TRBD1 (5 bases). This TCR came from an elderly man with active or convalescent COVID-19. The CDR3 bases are TGCGCCAGCAGCTTGGGGGGCCAGGAGGCCAACGTCCTGACTTTC. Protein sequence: CASSLGGQEANVLTF. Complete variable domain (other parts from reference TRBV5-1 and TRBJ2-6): KAGVTQTPRYLIKTRGQQVTLSCSPISGHRSVSWYQQTPGQGLQFLFEYFSETQRNKGNFPGRFSGRQFSNSRSEMNVSTLELGDSALYLCASSLGGQEANVLTFGAGSRLTVL.